This TCR beta chain appears in the sequencing data of a study of tissue T cells after allogeneic stem cell transplantation. Study-level findings and limits: Alloreactivity or antigen specificity of tissue TCRs was not determined; some clones might be host cells. Few T cell clones were shared across patients, but motif clusters showed tissue-specific shared signatures. Only a limited share of tissue TCRs appeared in blood or spleen.

This table comes from immunoSEQ multiplex PCR, and its TCRdb copy is limited to in-frame clones, with some not included. The sample lists about 20,000 clones, roughly 72% occurring once. The CDR3 has 15 residues. In germline, CDR1 is LGHDT, CDR2 YNNKQL (reference sequence). V gave up 5 bases and J gave up 4 bases; unmatched junction bases: 3. As for this clone: Its antigen is currently unknown. The listed genes are named as in mouse. The sequence runs out 1 residue before the end of the CDR3; the remainder is reconstructed from the germline J gene.

The J gene is TRBJ1-6, the V gene TRBV4; 9 bases match TRBD1. TRBJ1-6 is classed as an ORF, of uncertain function. Sequences were obtained from spleen. This receptor was obtained from a female BALB/c mouse in good health. This mouse strain has H2-d as its MHC haplotype. Here the CDR3 reads CASSRDRVYNSPLYF. The covered CDR3 bases are TGTGCCAGCAGCCGGGACAGGGTTTATAATTCGCCCCTCTAC.